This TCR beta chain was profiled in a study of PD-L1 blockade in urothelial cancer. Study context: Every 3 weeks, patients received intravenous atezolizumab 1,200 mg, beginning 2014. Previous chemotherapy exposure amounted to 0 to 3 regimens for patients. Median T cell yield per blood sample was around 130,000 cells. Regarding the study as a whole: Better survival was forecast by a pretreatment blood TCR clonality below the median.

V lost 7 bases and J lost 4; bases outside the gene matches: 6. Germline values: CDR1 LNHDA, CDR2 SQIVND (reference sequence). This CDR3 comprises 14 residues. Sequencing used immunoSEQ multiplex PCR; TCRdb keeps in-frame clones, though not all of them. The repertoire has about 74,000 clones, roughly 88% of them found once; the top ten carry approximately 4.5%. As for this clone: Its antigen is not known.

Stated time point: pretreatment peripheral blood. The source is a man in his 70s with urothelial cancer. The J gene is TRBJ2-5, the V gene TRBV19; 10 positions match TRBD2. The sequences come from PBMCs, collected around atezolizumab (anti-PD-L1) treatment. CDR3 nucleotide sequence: TGTGCCAGTACAGCTAGCGGGAGACCAGAGACCCAGTACTTC. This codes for CASTASGRPETQYF. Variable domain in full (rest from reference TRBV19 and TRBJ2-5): DGGITQSPKYLFRKEGQNVTLSCEQNLNHDAMYWYRQDPGQGLRLIYYSQIVNDFQKGDIAEGYSVSREKKESFPLTVTSAQKNPTAFYLCASTASGRPETQYFGPGTRLLVL.